Below are 3 T cell receptor beta chains sequenced from a single sample in a study of blood T cell repertoires in COVID-19. TCRdb's copy holds only in-frame clones and misses some; the assay was immunoSEQ multiplex PCR. The sample has approximately 120,000 clones, 79% seen once. Sequenced material: peripheral blood. The receptors were sampled from a man aged 40-49 years with active or convalescent COVID-19.

The chain employs TRBV4-2 and TRBJ2-2; 9 bases agree with TRBD2. V was pared by 1 base and J by 1 base, with 10 bases of the junction left unmatched. CDR1 is LGHNA and CDR2 is YNFKEQ in the germline V gene. The CDR3 sequence is 19 residues long. CDR3 region: CASSQGWTSASLNTGELFF. In DNA, the CDR3 is TGTGCCAGCAGCCAAGGGTGGACTAGCGCATCTCTGAACACCGGGGAGCTGTTTTTT.

This clone was recorded at least ten times. The CDR3 DNA reads TGTGCCTGGGAGAAGACAGGGGTGCGATCACCCCTCCACTTT. This gives the protein CAWEKTGVRSPLHF. The chain carries TRBV30 and TRBJ1-6, with TRBD1 identical over 8 bases. The CDR3 runs to 14 residues. The junction had 10 bases not matched to a gene; V was cut back by 5 bases and J by 10 bases. The germline V gene encodes CDR1 GTSNPN and CDR2 SVGIG (reference sequence).

The genes are TRBV11-2 and TRBJ1-1, with TRBD1 identical over 7 bases. Germline V lookup: CDR1 SGHAT, CDR2 FQNNGV. This CDR3 is 12 amino acids long. The ends lost 5 bases at V and 5 bases at J; junction bases unmatched: 2. The CDR3 sequence: CASSPDRTEAFF. The CDR3 DNA is TGTGCCAGCAGCCCGGACAGGACTGAAGCTTTCTTT.